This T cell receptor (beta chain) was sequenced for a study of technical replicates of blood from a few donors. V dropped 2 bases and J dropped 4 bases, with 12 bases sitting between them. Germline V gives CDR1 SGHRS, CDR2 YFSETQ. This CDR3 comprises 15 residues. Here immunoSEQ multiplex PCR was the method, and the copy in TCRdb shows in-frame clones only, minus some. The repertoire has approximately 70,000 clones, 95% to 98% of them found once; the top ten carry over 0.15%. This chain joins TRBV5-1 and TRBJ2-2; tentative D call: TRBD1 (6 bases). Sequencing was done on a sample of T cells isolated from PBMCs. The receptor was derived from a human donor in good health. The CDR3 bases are TGCGCCAGCAGCTTAGTCAGGGGTGGCACCGGGGAGCTGTTTTTT. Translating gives CASSLVRGGTGELFF. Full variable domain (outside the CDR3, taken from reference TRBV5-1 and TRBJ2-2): KAGVTQTPRYLIKTRGQQVTLSCSPISGHRSVSWYQQTPGQGLQFLFEYFSETQRNKGNFPGRFSGRQFSNSRSEMNVSTLELGDSALYLCASSLVRGGTGELFFGEGSRLTVL.